This T cell receptor beta chain was observed in a study of blood T cell repertoires in COVID-19. As for the study in general: Samples of COVID-19 (acute and convalescent) were obtained from the United States, Italy and Spain. T cells, B-cell-depleted T cells, or PBMCs provided the cDNA or gDNA that served as material.

Per the original data handling: Amplification of reference gene primers was used by the study to estimate nucleated cell counts. Libraries were prepared by immunoSEQ multiplex PCR; TCRdb keeps only in-frame clonotypes and omits some of them. Clone size and the V and J calls come from that table; the DNA yielded D and trimming. The data contain approximately 170,000 clones, more than 85% of them singletons. V lost 4 bases to trimming and J lost 0 bases; unmatched junction nucleotides: 7. CDR1 is LGHNA, CDR2 YNFKEQ, per germline. This CDR3 is 18 amino acids long. The specimen was peripheral blood. The chain is built from TRBV4-2 and TRBJ2-4; 12 nucleotides align to TRBD2. This sequence originates from a woman of 80 years or more with COVID-19, enrolled during active disease. The CDR3: CASSRRLAGEGAKNIQYF. The CDR3, as DNA: TGTGCCAGCAGCCGTCGACTAGCGGGAGAGGGAGCCAAAAACATTCAGTACTTC.